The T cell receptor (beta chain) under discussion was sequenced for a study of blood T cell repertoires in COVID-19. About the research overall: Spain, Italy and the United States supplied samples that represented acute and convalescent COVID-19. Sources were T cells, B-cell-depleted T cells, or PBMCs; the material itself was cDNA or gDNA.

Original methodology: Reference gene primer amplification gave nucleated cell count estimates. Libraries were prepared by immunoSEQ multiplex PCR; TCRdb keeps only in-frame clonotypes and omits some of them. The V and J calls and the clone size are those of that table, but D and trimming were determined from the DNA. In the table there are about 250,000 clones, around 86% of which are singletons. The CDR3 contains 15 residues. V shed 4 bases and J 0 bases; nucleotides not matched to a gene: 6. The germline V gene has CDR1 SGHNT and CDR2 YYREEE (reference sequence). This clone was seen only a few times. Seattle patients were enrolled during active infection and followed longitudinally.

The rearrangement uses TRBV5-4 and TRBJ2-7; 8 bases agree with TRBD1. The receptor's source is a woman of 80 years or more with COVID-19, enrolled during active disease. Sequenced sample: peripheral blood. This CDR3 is CASSNGGQVSYEQYF. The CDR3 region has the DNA TGTGCCAGCAGCAATGGGGGACAGGTCTCCTACGAGCAGTACTTC.